This section outlines one TCR beta chain sequence together with its context. The antigen is unknown. V was trimmed by 6 bases and J by 0 bases, leaving 10 bases between them. The CDR3 loop spans 14 amino acids. Sequencing used immunoSEQ version 4 in survey mode. Libraries were prepared by immunoSEQ multiplex PCR; TCRdb keeps only in-frame clonotypes and omits some of them. The table lists roughly 32,000 clones, approximately 85% of them singletons. These data originate in a study of persistence of HIV-infected CD4 T cells. Study background: Donors had been on suppressive ART for a median of approximately eight years. Study findings and constraints: Antigen-responding cells were enriched for degenerate expanded CDR3beta sequences.

Cells were stimulated with overlapping HIV-1 Gag 15-mer peptides. Memory cells lacking CD40L and CD69 with high CD45RO were sorted. These HIV-1-infected adults initiated suppressive ART in chronic infection. CD8-depleted PBMCs were stimulated 15 to 20 hours with anti-CD28/CD49d costimulation, CD40-blocking antibody and enfuvirtide. The TCR sequence derives from an adult woman with HIV who was CMV-seropositive. This chain uses TRBV5-3 with TRBJ1-5; D is ambiguous. TRBV5-3 is an ORF, with its function uncertain. The sequenced sample was CD4+ T cells sorted from PBMCs after approximately 18-hour stimulation, obtained from a patient who received antiretroviral therapy. The CDR3 DNA is TGTGCCAGAAAGAACCCTTATAGCAATCAGCCCCAGCATTTT. Amino acids: CARKNPYSNQPQHF.